This TCR beta chain stems from a study of T cell repertoires in cytomegalovirus infection. Study as a whole: In public TCR beta signatures, there were indications of both CMV infection and matching HLA type.

MiXCR, applied by TCRdb to the reads, yields one record per CDR3 protein. The repertoire holds about 180,000 distinct CDR3 sequences, with approximately 15% as singletons. V gave up 5 bases and J gave up 0 bases, with 14 bases separating them. Germline-derived CDR1 and CDR2 are MDHEN and SYDVKM. This CDR3 has 15 residues. Study-wide points: CMV carriers with the relevant HLA were identified by cumulative public TCR beta family frequency. HLA-C-restricted CMV-specific TCR beta clonotypes were dominant in the ex vivo response.

As regards this clonotype: Antigen unknown.

The chain uses TRBV28 and TRBJ2-7; D possibly corresponds to TRBD2 (5 bases). The sample taken for sequencing was PBMCs. The receptor's source is a human donor in good health (CMV status not recorded). Some clones in this sample may be carry-over from other donors' samples. CDR3 in amino acids: CASSLSPSSSYEQYF. CDR3 sequence (DNA): TGTGCCAGCAGTCTCTCACCTAGCAGCTCCTACGAGCAGTACTTC.